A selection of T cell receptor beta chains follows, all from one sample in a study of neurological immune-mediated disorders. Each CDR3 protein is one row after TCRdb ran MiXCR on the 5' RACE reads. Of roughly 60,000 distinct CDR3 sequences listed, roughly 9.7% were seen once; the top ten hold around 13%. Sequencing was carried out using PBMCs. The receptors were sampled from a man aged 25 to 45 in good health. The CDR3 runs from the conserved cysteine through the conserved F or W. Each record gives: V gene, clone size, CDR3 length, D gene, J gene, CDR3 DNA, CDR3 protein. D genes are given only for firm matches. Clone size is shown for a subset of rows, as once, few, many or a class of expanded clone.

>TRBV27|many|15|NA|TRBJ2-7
TGTGCCAGCAGTTTATACCCGGGACCATACTACGAGCAGTACTTC
CASSLYPGPYYEQYF
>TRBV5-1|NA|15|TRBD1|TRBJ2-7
TGCGCCAGCAGCTACCCCGGGACAGATTCCTACGAGCAGTACTTC
CASSYPGTDSYEQYF
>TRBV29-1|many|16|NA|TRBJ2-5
TGCAGCGTTGAACTCGGACTGACGACTAGCCAAGAGACCCAGTACTTC
CSVELGLTTSQETQYF
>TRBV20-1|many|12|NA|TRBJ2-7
TGCAGTGCCTCATCGACAGTCTACGAGCAGTACTTC
CSASSTVYEQYF
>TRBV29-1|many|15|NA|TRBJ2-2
TGCAGCGTGGATCCCCATGGGGGCCGGGGCGGGGAGCTGTTTTTT
CSVDPHGGRGGELFF
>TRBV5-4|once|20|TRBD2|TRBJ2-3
TGTGCCAGCAGCTTGGGGCTAGCGGGAGGGAACGTCCCTAGCACAGATACGCAGTATTTT
CASSLGLAGGNVPSTDTQYF
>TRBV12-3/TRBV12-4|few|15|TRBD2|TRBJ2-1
TGTGCCAGCAGTTTAGGGGCGGGAGTATGGAATGAGCAGTTCTTC
CASSLGAGVWNEQFF
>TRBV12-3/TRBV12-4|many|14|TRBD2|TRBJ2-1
TGTGCCAGCAGCCGACAGGATGGGACTAGGGAGCAGTTCTTC
CASSRQDGTREQFF
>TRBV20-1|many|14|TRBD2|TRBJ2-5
TGCAGTGCTAGAGATGTTTTAGCGGGAGAGACCCAGTACTTC
CSARDVLAGETQYF
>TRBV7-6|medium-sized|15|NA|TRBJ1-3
TGTGCCAGCAGCTTAGTAGCCTGGGAGGAGGACACCATATATTTT
CASSLVAWEEDTIYF
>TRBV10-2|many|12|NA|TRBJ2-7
TGCGCCAGCGCAAAGGGTCCCTACGAGCAGTACTTC
CASAKGPYEQYF
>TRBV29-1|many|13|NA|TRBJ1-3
TGCAGCGTCTGGACGGACTCTGGAAACACCATATATTTT
CSVWTDSGNTIYF
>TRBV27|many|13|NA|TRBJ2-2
TGTGCCAGCAGTCCCCGAGGGCCCGGGGAGCTGTTTTTT
CASSPRGPGELFF
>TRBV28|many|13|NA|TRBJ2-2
TGTGCCAGCAGTTTGGTGGTAGACGGGGAGCTGTTTTTT
CASSLVVDGELFF
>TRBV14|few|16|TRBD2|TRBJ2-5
TGTGCCAGCAGCCAAGGGTCTAGCGGGAGTCGAGAGACCCAGTACTTC
CASSQGSSGSRETQYF
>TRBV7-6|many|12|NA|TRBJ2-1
TGTGCCAGCAGCTGGGAGGACAATGAGCAGTTCTTC
CASSWEDNEQFF
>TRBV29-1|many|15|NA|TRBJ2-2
TGCAGCGCTACCGGACAGTCCGCGAACACCGGGGAGCTGTTTTTT
CSATGQSANTGELFF
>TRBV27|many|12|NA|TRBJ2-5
TGTGCCAGCAGTTTATCAGGGGAGACCCAGTACTTC
CASSLSGETQYF
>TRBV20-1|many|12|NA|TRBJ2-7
TGCAGTGCTACCATCCAAACCTACGAGCAGTACTTC
CSATIQTYEQYF
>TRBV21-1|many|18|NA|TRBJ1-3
TGTGCCAGCCGAATCAGGAGGGGCCCATATTTCTCTGGAAACACCATATATTTT
CASRIRRGPYFSGNTIYF
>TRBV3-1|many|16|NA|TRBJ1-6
TGTGCCAGCAGCCAAGGGGGAGGACAGTCAAATTCACCCCTCCACTTT
CASSQGGGQSNSPLHF
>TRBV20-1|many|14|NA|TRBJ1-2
TGCAGTGCTCGGGGGGCAGGGACGCTGGATGGCTACACCTTC
CSARGAGTLDGYTF
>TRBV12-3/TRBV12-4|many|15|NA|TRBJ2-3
TGTGCCAGCAGTGACCAGGTTGGAGGCACAGATACGCAGTATTTT
CASSDQVGGTDTQYF
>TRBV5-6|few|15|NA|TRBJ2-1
TGTGCCAGCAGCTCGGAACCGTTACCCCGCAATGAGCAGTTCTTC
CASSSEPLPRNEQFF
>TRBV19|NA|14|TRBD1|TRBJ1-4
TGTGCCAGTAGCCGAGACAGGGGCGGCGAAAAACTGTTTTTT
CASSRDRGGEKLFF
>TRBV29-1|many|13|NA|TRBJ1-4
TGCAGCGCCCAGGGGCAAGAGGATGAAAAACTGTTTTTT
CSAQGQEDEKLFF